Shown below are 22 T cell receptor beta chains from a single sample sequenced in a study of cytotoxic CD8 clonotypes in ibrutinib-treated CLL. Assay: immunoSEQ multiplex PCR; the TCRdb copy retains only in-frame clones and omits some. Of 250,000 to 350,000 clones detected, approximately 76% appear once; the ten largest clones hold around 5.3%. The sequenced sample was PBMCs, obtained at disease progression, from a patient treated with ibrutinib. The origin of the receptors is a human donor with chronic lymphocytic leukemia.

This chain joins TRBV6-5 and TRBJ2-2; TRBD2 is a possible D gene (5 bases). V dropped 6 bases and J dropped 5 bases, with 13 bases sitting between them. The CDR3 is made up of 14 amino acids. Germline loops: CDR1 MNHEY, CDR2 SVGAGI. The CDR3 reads CASRRAPRTGELFF. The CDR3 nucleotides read TGTGCCAGCAGGCGGGCGCCTAGGACCGGGGAGCTGTTTTTT.

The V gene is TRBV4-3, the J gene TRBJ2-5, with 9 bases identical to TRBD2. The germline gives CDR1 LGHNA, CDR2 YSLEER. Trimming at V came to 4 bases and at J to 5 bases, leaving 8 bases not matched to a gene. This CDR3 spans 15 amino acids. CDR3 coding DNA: TGCGCCAGCAGCCGGGGAGCGGGAGGCGGGGAGACCCAGTACTTC. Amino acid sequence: CASSRGAGGGETQYF.

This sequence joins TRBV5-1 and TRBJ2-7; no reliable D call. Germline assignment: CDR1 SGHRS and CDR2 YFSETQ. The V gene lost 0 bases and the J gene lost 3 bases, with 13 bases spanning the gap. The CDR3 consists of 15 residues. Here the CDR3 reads CASSLGSLGFYEQYF. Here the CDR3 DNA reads TGCGCCAGCAGCTTGGGAAGTCTAGGTTTCTACGAGCAGTACTTC.

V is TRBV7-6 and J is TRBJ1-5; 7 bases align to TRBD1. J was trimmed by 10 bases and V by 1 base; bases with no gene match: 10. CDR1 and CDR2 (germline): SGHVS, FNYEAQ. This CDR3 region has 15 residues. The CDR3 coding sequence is TGTGCCAGCAGCTTAGAAAGCGGGACAGTGGTTCCCCAGCATTTT. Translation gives CASSLESGTVVPQHF.

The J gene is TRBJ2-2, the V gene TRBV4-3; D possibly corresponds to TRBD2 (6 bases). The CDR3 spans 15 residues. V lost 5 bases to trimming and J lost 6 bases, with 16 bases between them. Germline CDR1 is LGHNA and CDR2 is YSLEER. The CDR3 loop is CASSIADRRAGELFF. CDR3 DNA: TGCGCCAGCAGCATAGCGGACCGGCGGGCCGGGGAGCTGTTTTTT.

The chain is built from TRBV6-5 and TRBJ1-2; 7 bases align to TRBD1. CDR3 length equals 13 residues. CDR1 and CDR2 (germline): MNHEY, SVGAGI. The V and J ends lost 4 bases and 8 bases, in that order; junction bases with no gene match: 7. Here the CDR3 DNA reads TGTGCCAGCAGTTCACAGGGGCCAGGGGGCTACACCTTC. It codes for CASSSQGPGGYTF.

CDR3 nucleotide sequence: TGTGCCAGCAGTTACGCCGGGACAGGGGCAGATACGCAGTATTTT. It yields the protein CASSYAGTGADTQYF. The rearrangement uses TRBV6-5 and TRBJ2-3; 10 bases map to TRBD1. CDR3 length: 15 amino acids. The V gene's germline CDR1 is MNHEY and CDR2 SVGAGI. V shed 2 bases, J shed 4 bases, and the junction held 3 bases outside the gene matches.

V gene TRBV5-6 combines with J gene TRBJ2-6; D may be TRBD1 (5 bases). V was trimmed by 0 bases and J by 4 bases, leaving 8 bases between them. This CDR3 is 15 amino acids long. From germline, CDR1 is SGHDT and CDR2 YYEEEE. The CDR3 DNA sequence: TGTGCCAGCAGCTTGGAAGGGGCAGGGGCCAACGTCCTGACTTTC. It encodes CASSLEGAGANVLTF.

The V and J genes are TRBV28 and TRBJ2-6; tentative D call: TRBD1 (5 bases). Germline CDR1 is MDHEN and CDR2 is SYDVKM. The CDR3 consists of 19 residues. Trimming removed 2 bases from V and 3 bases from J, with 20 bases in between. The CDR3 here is CASSLDGFRVKRGANVLTF. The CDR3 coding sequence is TGTGCCAGCAGTTTAGATGGGTTCAGGGTGAAGCGTGGGGCCAACGTCCTGACTTTC.

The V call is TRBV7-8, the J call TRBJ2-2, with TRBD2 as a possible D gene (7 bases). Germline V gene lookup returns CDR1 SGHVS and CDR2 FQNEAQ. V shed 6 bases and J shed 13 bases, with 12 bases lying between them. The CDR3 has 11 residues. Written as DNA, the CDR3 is TGTGCCAGCAGACAGGGAGGGCGGCTGTTTTTT. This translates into CASRQGGRLFF.

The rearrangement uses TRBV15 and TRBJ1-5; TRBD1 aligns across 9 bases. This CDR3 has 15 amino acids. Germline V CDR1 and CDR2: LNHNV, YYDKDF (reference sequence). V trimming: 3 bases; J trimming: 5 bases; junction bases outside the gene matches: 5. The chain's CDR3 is CATSRRTGEYQPQHF. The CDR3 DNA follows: TGTGCCACCAGCAGGCGGACAGGGGAGTATCAGCCCCAGCATTTT.

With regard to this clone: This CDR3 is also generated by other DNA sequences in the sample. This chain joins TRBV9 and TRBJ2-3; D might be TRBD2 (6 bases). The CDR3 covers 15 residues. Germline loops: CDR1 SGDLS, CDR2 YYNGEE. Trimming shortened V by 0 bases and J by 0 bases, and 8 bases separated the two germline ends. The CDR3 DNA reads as TGTGCCAGCAGCGTAGCGGGGACTAGCACAGATACGCAGTATTTT. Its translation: CASSVAGTSTDTQYF.

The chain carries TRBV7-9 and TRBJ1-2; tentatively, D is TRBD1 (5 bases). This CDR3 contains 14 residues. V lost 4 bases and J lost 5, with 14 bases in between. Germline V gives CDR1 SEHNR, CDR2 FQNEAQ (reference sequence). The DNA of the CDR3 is TGTGCCAGCAGCTCATATCTAGACAGTTATGGCTACACCTTC. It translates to CASSSYLDSYGYTF. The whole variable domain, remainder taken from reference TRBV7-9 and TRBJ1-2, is DTGVSQNPRHKITKRGQNVTFRCDPISEHNRLYWYRQTLGQGPEFLTYFQNEAQLEKSRLLSDRFSAERPKGSFSTLEIQRTEQGDSAMYLCASSSYLDSYGYTFGSGTRLTVV.

The CDR3 spells CASSRLATEQYF. As DNA, the CDR3 is TGTGCCAGCAGCAGACTAGCGACCGAGCAGTACTTC. The J gene is TRBJ2-7, the V gene TRBV7-2, with 8 bases lining up with TRBD2. With 5 bases clipped from V and 6 bases from J, the junction kept 3 bases outside the gene matches. The germline V gene has CDR1 SGHTA and CDR2 FQGNSA. The length of the CDR3 is 12 residues.

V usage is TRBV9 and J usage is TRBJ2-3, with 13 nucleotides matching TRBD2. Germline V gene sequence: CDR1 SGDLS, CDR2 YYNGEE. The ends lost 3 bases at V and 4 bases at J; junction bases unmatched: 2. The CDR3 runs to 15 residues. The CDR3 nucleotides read TGTGCCAGCAGCGGACTAGCGGGAGGCCCAGATACGCAGTATTTT. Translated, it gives CASSGLAGGPDTQYF. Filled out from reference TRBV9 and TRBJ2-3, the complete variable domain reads DSGVTQTPKHLITATGQRVTLRCSPRSGDLSVYWYQQSLDQGLQFLIQYYNGEERAKGNILERFSAQQFPDLHSELNLSSLELGDSALYFCASSGLAGGPDTQYFGPGTRLTVL.

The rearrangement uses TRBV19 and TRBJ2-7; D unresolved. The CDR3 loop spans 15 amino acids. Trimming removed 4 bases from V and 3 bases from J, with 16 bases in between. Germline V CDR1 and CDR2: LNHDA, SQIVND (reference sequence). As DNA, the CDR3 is TGTGCCAGTAGTAATTTGAAGGGTAGAAGCTACGAGCAGTACTTC. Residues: CASSNLKGRSYEQYF.

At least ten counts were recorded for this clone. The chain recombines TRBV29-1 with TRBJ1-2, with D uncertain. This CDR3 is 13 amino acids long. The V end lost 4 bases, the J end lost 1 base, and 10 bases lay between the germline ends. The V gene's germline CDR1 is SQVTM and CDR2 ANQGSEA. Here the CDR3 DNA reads TGCAGCGTTGGGCCTCAGAATAACTATGGCTACACCTTC. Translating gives CSVGPQNNYGYTF.

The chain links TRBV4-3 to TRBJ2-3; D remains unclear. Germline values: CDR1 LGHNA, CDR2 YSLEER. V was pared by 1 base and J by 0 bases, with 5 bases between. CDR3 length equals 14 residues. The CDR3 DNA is TGCGCCAGCAGCCAAGCAACGAGCACAGATACGCAGTATTTT. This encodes CASSQATSTDTQYF.

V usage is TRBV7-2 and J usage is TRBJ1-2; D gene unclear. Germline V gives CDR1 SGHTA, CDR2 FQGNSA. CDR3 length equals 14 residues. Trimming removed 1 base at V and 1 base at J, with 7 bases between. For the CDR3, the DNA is TGTGCCAGCAGCTTAGTTGGCAGTAACTATGGCTACACCTTC. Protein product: CASSLVGSNYGYTF.

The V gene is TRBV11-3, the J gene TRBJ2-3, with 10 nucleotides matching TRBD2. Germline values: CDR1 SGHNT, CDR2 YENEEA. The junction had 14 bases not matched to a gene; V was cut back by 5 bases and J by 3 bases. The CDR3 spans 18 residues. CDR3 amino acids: CASSPGLARGAPTDTQYF. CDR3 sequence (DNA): TGTGCCAGCAGCCCGGGACTAGCGAGGGGGGCCCCTACAGATACGCAGTATTTT.

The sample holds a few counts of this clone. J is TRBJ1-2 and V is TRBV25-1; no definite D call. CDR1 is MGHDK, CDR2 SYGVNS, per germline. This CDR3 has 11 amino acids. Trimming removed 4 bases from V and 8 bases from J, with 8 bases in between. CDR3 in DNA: TGTGCCAGCAGTGTCCTCGGCGGCTACACCTTC. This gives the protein CASSVLGGYTF.

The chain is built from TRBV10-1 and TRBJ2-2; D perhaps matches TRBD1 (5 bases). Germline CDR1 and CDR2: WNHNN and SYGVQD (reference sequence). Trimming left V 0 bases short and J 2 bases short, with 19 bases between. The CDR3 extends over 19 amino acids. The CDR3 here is CASSESECDRKINTGELFF. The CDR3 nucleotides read TGCGCCAGCAGTGAGTCTGAATGTGACAGAAAAATAAACACCGGGGAGCTGTTTTTT.